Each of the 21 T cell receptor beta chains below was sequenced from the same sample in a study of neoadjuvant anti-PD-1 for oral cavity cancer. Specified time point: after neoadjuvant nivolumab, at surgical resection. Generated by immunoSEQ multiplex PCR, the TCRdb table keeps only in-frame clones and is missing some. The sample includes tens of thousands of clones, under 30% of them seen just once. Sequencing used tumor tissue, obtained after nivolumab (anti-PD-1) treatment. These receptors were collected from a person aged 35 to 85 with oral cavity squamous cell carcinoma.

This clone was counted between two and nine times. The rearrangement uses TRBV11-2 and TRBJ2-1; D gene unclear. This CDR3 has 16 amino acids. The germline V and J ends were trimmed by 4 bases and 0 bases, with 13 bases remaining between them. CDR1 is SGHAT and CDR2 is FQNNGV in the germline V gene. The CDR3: CASSSAWLSSYNEQFF. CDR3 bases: TGTGCCAGCAGCTCGGCATGGCTGAGCTCCTACAATGAGCAGTTCTTC.

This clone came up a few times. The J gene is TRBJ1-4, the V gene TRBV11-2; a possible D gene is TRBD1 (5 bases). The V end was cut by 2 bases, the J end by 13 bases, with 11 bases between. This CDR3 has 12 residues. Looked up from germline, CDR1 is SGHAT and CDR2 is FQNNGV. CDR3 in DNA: TGTGCCAGCAGCTTATTAAGGGGTCCACTGTTTTTT. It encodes CASSLLRGPLFF.

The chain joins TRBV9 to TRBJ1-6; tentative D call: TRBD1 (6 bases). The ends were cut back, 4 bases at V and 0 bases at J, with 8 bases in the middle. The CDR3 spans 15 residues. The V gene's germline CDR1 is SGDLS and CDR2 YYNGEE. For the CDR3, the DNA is TGTGCCAGCAGCAGGGGGGCCTCCTATAATTCACCCCTCCACTTT. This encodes CASSRGASYNSPLHF. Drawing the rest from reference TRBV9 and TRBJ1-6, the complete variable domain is DSGVTQTPKHLITATGQRVTLRCSPRSGDLSVYWYQQSLDQGLQFLIQYYNGEERAKGNILERFSAQQFPDLHSELNLSSLELGDSALYFCASSRGASYNSPLHFGNGTRLTVT.

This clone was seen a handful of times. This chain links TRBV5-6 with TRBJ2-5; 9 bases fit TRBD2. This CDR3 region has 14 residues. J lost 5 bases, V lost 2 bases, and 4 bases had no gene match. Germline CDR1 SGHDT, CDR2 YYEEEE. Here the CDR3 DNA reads TGTGCCAGCAGCTTTGGGACTAGCTATGAGACCCAGTACTTC. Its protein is CASSFGTSYETQYF.

The CDR3 loop reads CASSQFGRSSYEQYF. The DNA of the CDR3 is TGTGCCAGCAGCCAATTTGGCAGGTCCTCCTACGAGCAGTACTTC. The rearrangement links TRBV14 to TRBJ2-7; D unresolved. V dropped 2 bases and J dropped 0 bases, with 11 bases sitting between them. Germline V gives CDR1 SGHDN, CDR2 FVKESK. The CDR3 loop spans 15 amino acids.

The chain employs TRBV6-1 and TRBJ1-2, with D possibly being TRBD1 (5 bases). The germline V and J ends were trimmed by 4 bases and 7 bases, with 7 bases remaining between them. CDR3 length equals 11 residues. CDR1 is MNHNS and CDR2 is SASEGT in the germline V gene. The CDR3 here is CASSGGTGYTF. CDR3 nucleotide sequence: TGTGCCAGCAGTGGTGGGACTGGCTACACCTTC.

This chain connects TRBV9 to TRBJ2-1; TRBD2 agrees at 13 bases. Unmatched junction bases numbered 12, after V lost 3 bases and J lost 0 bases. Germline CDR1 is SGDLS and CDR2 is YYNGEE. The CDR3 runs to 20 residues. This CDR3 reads CASSAPGTSGTQSSYNEQFF. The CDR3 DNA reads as TGTGCCAGCAGCGCTCCCGGGACTAGCGGGACGCAAAGCTCCTACAATGAGCAGTTCTTC.

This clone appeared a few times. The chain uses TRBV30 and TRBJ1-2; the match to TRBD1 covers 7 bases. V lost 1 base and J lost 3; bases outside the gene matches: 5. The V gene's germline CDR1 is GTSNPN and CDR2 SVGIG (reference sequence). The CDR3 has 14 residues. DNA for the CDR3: TGTGCCTGGAGTGCTGAAACAGGGGACTATGGCTACACCTTC. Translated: CAWSAETGDYGYTF.

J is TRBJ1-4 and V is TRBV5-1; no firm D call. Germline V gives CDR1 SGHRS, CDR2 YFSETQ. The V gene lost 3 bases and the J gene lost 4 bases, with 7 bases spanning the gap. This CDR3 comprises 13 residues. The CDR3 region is CASSSGDNEKLFF. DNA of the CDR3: TGCGCCAGCAGCTCCGGTGATAATGAAAAACTGTTTTTT.

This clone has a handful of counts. This CDR3 is CASSPRQVYEQYF. CDR3 sequence (DNA): TGTGCCAGCAGCCCTCGACAGGTCTACGAGCAGTACTTC. The gene calls are TRBV7-9 and TRBJ2-7, with D perhaps TRBD1 (6 bases). CDR1 SEHNR and CDR2 FQNEAQ come from the germline V gene (reference sequence). Trimming stripped 5 bases from V and 3 bases from J, with 11 bases between. The CDR3 loop spans 13 amino acids.

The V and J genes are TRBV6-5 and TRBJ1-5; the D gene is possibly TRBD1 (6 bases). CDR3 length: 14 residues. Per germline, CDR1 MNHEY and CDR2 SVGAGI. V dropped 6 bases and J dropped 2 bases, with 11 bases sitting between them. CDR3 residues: CASRTTGRNQPQHF. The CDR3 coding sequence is TGTGCCAGCAGGACAACAGGGCGCAATCAGCCCCAGCATTTT.

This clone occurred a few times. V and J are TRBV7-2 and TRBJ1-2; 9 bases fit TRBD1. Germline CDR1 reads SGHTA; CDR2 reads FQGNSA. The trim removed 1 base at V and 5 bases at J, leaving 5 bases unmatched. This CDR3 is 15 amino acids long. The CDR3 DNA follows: TGTGCCAGCAGCTTAGACAGGGGGCGCGGATATGGCTACACCTTC. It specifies CASSLDRGRGYGYTF.

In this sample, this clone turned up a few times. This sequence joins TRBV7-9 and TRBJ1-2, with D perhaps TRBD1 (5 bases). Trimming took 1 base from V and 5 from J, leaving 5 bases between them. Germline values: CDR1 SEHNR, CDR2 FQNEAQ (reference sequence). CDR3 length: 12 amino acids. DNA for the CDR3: TGTGCCAGCAGCTTAGGGGGGTATGGCTACACCTTC. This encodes CASSLGGYGYTF. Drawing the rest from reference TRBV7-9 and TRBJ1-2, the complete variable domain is DTGVSQNPRHKITKRGQNVTFRCDPISEHNRLYWYRQTLGQGPEFLTYFQNEAQLEKSRLLSDRFSAERPKGSFSTLEIQRTEQGDSAMYLCASSLGGYGYTFGSGTRLTVV.

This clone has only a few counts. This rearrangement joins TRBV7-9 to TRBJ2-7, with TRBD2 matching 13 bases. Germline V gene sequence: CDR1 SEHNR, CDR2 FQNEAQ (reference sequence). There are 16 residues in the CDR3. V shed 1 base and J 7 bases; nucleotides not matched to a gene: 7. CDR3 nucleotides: TGTGCCAGCAGCTTAGGAACTAGCGGGAGGGCCCGGGAGCAGTACTTC. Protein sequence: CASSLGTSGRAREQYF.

CDR3: CASRDDSNTGELFF. The CDR3 DNA sequence: TGCGCCAGCAGGGATGACAGTAACACCGGGGAGCTGTTTTTT. The chain employs TRBV5-1 and TRBJ2-2, with D perhaps matching TRBD1 (5 bases). Trimming stripped 5 bases from V and 2 bases from J, with 10 bases between. The CDR3 totals 14 residues. Germline assignment: CDR1 SGHRS and CDR2 YFSETQ.

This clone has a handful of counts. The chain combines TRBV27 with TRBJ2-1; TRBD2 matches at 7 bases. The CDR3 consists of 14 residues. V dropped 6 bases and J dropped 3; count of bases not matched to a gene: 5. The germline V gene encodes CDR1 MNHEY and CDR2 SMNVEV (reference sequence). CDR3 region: CASRPGLLYNEQFF. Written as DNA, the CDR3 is TGTGCCAGCAGACCGGGACTACTCTACAATGAGCAGTTCTTC.

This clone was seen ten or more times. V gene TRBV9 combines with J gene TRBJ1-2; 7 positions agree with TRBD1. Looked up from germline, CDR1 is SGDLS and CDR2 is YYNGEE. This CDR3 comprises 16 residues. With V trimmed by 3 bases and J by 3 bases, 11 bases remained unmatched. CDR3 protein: CASSARQGRGHYGYTF. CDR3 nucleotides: TGTGCCAGCAGCGCGAGACAGGGTAGGGGTCACTATGGCTACACCTTC.

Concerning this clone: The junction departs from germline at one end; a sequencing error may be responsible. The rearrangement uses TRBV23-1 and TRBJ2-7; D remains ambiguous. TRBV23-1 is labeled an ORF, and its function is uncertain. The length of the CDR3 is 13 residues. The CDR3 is CAISPGHTYEQYF. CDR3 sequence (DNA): TGCGCCATCAGTCCGGGCCACACCTACGAGCAGTACTTC.

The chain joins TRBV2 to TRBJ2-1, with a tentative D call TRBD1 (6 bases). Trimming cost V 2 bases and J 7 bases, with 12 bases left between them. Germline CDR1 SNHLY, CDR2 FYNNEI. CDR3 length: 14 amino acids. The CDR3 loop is CASSELQGTNEQFF. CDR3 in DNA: TGTGCCAGCAGTGAATTACAGGGTACGAATGAGCAGTTCTTC.

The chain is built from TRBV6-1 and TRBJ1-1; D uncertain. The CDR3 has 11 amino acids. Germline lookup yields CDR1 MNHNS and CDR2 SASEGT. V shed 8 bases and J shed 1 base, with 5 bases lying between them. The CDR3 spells CASYPNTEAFF. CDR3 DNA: TGTGCCAGCTATCCGAACACTGAAGCTTTCTTT.

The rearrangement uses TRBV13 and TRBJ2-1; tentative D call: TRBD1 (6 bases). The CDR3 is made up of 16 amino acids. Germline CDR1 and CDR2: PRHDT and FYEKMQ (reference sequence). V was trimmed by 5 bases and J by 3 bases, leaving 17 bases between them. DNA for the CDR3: TGTGCCAGCAGCATTAAGTCCCAGGGGATCTACAATGAGCAGTTCTTC. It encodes CASSIKSQGIYNEQFF. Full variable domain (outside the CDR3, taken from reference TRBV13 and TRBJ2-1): AAGVIQSPRHLIKEKRETATLKCYPIPRHDTVYWYQQGPGQDPQFLISFYEKMQSDKGSIPDRFSAQQFSDYHSELNMSSLELGDSALYFCASSIKSQGIYNEQFFGPGTRLTVL.